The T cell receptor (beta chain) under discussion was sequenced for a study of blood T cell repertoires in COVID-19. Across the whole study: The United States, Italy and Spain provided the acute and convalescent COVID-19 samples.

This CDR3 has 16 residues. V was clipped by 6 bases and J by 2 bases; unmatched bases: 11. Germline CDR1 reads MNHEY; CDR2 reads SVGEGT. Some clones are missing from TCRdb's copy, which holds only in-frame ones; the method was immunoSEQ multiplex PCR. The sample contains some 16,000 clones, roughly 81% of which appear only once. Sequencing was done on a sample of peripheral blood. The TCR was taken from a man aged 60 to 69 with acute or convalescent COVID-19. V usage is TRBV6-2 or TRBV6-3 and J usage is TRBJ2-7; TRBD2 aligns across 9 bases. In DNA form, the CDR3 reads TGTGCCAGCAGCCTTAGCCGGCGGGGGGGCACCTACGAGCAGTACTTC. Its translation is CASSLSRRGGTYEQYF.